This T cell receptor (beta chain) was profiled in a study of T-cell memory formation after mild COVID-19. A few counts support this clonotype. TCRdb recomputed calls from the 5' RACE reads with MiXCR, one row per CDR3 protein. The repertoire holds approximately 150,000 distinct CDR3 sequences, with approximately 12% as singletons. What was sequenced was PBMCs or a T cell subset sorted from them (not recorded which). The receptor's source is a man younger than 35 who had mild COVID-19 (a few samples of this study predate the infection). Cell type and time point are not known.

CDR3 sequence (DNA): TGTGCCAGCAGCTGGGATTTGACTAGCGGGGGCACCGGGGAGCTGTTTTTT. Protein: CASSWDLTSGGTGELFF. The chain has TRBV7-2 and TRBJ2-2, with 12 bases identical to TRBD2. V lost 4 bases, J lost 4 bases, and 7 bases stayed unmatched. The germline V gene has CDR1 SGHTA and CDR2 FQGNSA. CDR3 size: 17 residues.